This TCR beta chain was captured by sequencing in a study of control samples from healthy donors and cancer patients. V dropped 4 bases and J dropped 7 bases, with 13 bases sitting between them. This CDR3 is 14 amino acids long. Germline V lookup: CDR1 KGHDR, CDR2 SFDVKD. Some clones are missing from TCRdb's copy, which holds only in-frame ones; the method was immunoSEQ multiplex PCR. The data contain 45,000 to 60,000 clones, 85% to 95% of them singletons. V and J are TRBV24-1 and TRBJ2-1; D perhaps matches TRBD1 (6 bases). The TCR originated in a man aged 25 to 40 with colorectal cancer. Sequencing used PBMCs. The CDR3 DNA follows: TGTGCCACCAGTGACAGGGGCGTAAGGAATGAGCAGTTCTTC. Its translation: CATSDRGVRNEQFF.